These 28 T cell receptor beta chains came from one sample sequenced in a study of blood T cell repertoires in COVID-19. Clones were read by immunoSEQ multiplex PCR, and TCRdb kept only the in-frame ones, dropping some. The repertoire consists of around 190,000 clones, with roughly nine tenths occurring once and the leading ten covering around 21%. Sequenced: peripheral blood. These receptor sequences come from an older man with active or convalescent COVID-19.

The chain links TRBV6-2 or TRBV6-3 to TRBJ2-7; 9 bases are a match to TRBD1. The CDR3 extends over 16 amino acids. Per the germline V gene, CDR1 is MNHEY and CDR2 is SVGEGT. Losses at the gene ends were 6 bases for V and 3 bases for J; bases not matched to a gene: 12. CDR3 bases: TGTGCCAGCAGCCTAATTTCGGGACAGGGCATCTACGAGCAGTACTTC. It specifies CASSLISGQGIYEQYF.

The J gene is TRBJ2-3, the V gene TRBV21-1; the table assigns TRBD2, which was not confirmed against the DNA. TRBV21-1 is recorded as a pseudogene. The CDR3 spans 14 residues. CDR3 coding DNA: TGTGCCAGCAGCAAACGGTGGGCGGGAGATACGCAGTATTTT. Translation: CASSKRWAGDTQYF.

This clone came up once. V usage is TRBV5-4 and J usage is TRBJ1-2, with 9 bases aligning to TRBD1. This CDR3 is 15 amino acids long. The germline V gene encodes CDR1 SGHNT and CDR2 YYREEE (reference sequence). V shed 3 bases, J shed 3 bases, and the junction held 6 bases outside the gene matches. CDR3 amino acids: CASSSPGQGDYGYTF. Here the CDR3 DNA reads TGTGCCAGCAGCTCCCCGGGACAGGGCGACTATGGCTACACCTTC. Using reference TRBV5-4 and TRBJ1-2 for the parts outside the CDR3, the full variable domain is ETGVTQSPTHLIKTRGQQVTLRCSSQSGHNTVSWYQQALGQGPQFIFQYYREEENGRGNFPPRFSGLQFPNYSSELNVNALELDDSALYLCASSSPGQGDYGYTFGSGTRLTVV.

The J gene is TRBJ1-2, the V gene TRBV2; tentatively, D is TRBD1 (6 bases). The CDR3 consists of 13 residues. V was clipped by 10 bases and J by 4 bases, with 16 bases between them. Germline-derived CDR1 and CDR2 are SNHLY and FYNNEI. The CDR3 reads CATAKGETYGYTF. CDR3 sequence (DNA): TGTGCCACCGCAAAGGGGGAAACCTATGGCTACACCTTC.

The V call is TRBV10-2, the J call TRBJ1-5; D is uncertain. The V gene's germline CDR1 is WSHSY and CDR2 SAAADI. V dropped 5 bases and J dropped 4 bases, with 9 bases sitting between them. The CDR3 extends over 13 amino acids. The CDR3 reads CASSNPSNQPQHF. In nucleotides, the CDR3 is TGCGCCAGCAGTAATCCGAGTAATCAGCCCCAGCATTTT.

CDR3 sequence reads: CASSYGTAFCSGNTIYF. The CDR3 nucleotides are TGTGCCAGCAGCTACGGGACAGCTTTTTGCTCTGGAAACACCATATATTTT. V usage is TRBV3-1 (or the pseudogene TRBV3-2) and J usage is TRBJ1-3; 7 bases match TRBD1. This CDR3 has 17 amino acids. The trim removed 5 bases at V and 0 bases at J, leaving 10 bases unmatched. CDR1 is LGHDT, CDR2 YNNKEL, per germline (reference sequence).

The chain recombines TRBV11-2 with TRBJ1-5, with D uncertain. The germline CDR1 and CDR2 sequences are SGHAT and FQNNGV. The CDR3 covers 15 residues. Trimming removed 5 bases from V and 2 bases from J, with 13 bases in between. CDR3 coding DNA: TGTGCCAGCAGCCAAACTGCCGGTGGCAATCAGCCCCAGCATTTT. Translation gives CASSQTAGGNQPQHF.

The V gene is TRBV7-6, the J gene TRBJ2-4; possible D gene TRBD2, 6 bases. V lost 5 bases to trimming and J lost 0 bases, with 14 bases between them. The germline V gene encodes CDR1 SGHVS and CDR2 FNYEAQ. The CDR3 loop spans 16 amino acids. Written as DNA, the CDR3 is TGTGCCAGCAGCCCAACTAGCAGACTAGCCAAAAACATTCAGTACTTC. It yields the protein CASSPTSRLAKNIQYF. The full variable domain, in which reference TRBV7-6 and TRBJ2-4 provide the parts outside the CDR3, is GAGVSQSPRYKVTKRGQDVALRCDPISGHVSLYWYRQALGQGPEFLTYFNYEAQQDKSGLPNDRFSAERPEGSISTLTIQRTEQRDSAMYRCASSPTSRLAKNIQYFGAGTRLSVL.

The chain combines TRBV5-1 with TRBJ2-3, with 11 bases fitting TRBD2. This CDR3 region has 15 residues. Per the germline V gene, CDR1 is SGHRS and CDR2 is YFSETQ. The J segment lost 5 bases and the V segment lost 4 bases, leaving 6 bases of the junction unmatched. The CDR3 reads CASSGLLAGGDTQYF. DNA of the CDR3: TGCGCCAGCAGCGGACTGCTAGCGGGGGGAGATACGCAGTATTTT.

This clone was counted only a few times. The rearrangement joins TRBV7-9 to TRBJ2-3; D gene uncertain. Germline V gene sequence: CDR1 SEHNR, CDR2 FQNEAQ (reference sequence). This CDR3 contains 15 residues. Trimming took 3 bases from V and 2 from J, leaving 12 bases between them. The chain's CDR3 is CASSFWRSSTDTQYF. DNA of the CDR3: TGTGCCAGCAGCTTCTGGCGGTCTTCCACAGATACGCAGTATTTT.

CDR3 DNA sequence: TGCAGCGTTGACAGGGGGCGGGAGACTGAAGCTTTCTTT. This encodes CSVDRGRETEAFF. The rearrangement joins TRBV29-1 to TRBJ1-1; 8 bases line up with TRBD1. The germline V gene has CDR1 SQVTM and CDR2 ANQGSEA. The V segment lost 3 bases and the J segment 5 bases; nucleotides outside the gene matches: 5. CDR3 length: 13 amino acids.

The V call is TRBV30, the J call TRBJ1-3; D gene unclear. This CDR3 region has 16 residues. With 1 base removed from V and 0 bases from J, the gap between germline ends came to 13 bases. Germline V lookup: CDR1 GTSNPN, CDR2 SVGIG (reference sequence). The chain's CDR3 is CAWSGALRFSGNTIYF. CDR3 nucleotides: TGTGCCTGGAGTGGGGCGCTCAGGTTCTCTGGAAACACCATATATTTT.

A single count supports this clone. The genes are TRBV5-1 and TRBJ1-4; 9 bases align to TRBD1. CDR1 is SGHRS, CDR2 YFSETQ, per germline. The CDR3 is 18 amino acids. Unmatched junction bases numbered 10, after V lost 4 bases and J lost 0 bases. The CDR3 region has the DNA TGCGCCAGCAGCAGGGACAGGGTGGATCGGACAACTAATGAAAAACTGTTTTTT. Protein product: CASSRDRVDRTTNEKLFF.

The rearrangement joins TRBV19 to TRBJ2-5; maybe TRBD1 (6 bases). Per the germline V gene, CDR1 is LNHDA and CDR2 is SQIVND (reference sequence). Trimming shortened V by 3 bases and J by 7 bases, and 12 bases separated the two germline ends. The CDR3 consists of 13 residues. CDR3 loop: CASSMPTGATQYF. The CDR3 DNA reads as TGTGCCAGTAGTATGCCGACAGGAGCGACCCAGTACTTC.

V usage is TRBV15 and J usage is TRBJ1-1, with D tentatively TRBD1 (6 bases). The CDR3 is 14 residues long. V gave up 0 bases and J gave up 12 bases, with 17 bases separating them. Germline loops: CDR1 LNHNV, CDR2 YYDKDF (reference sequence). This CDR3 is CATSRDTGQGYSFF. In DNA form, the CDR3 reads TGTGCCACCAGCAGAGATACAGGGCAGGGGTACTCTTTCTTT.

The genes are TRBV28 and TRBJ2-5; D unclear. V lost 3 bases to trimming and J lost 0 bases, with 2 bases between them. The CDR3 covers 12 residues. Per the germline V gene, CDR1 is MDHEN and CDR2 is SYDVKM. The CDR3 coding sequence is TGTGCCAGCAGTTTCGACCAAGAGACCCAGTACTTC. This codes for CASSFDQETQYF.

V is TRBV12-3 or TRBV12-4 and J is TRBJ2-1; D gene ambiguous. There are 12 residues in the CDR3. The ends were cut back, 6 bases at V and 10 bases at J, with 13 bases in the middle. In DNA, the CDR3 is TGTGCCAGCAGCCTTGTACTAAGGGAGCAGTTCTTC. It specifies CASSLVLREQFF.

This chain uses TRBV2 with TRBJ2-1, with 8 positions matching TRBD2. The CDR3 has 16 residues. V trimming: 7 bases; J trimming: 7 bases; junction bases outside the gene matches: 15. The germline V gene has CDR1 SNHLY and CDR2 FYNNEI. The chain's CDR3 is CASKARGLEKRNEQFF. Here the CDR3 DNA reads TGTGCCAGCAAAGCTCGGGGACTAGAAAAAAGGAATGAGCAGTTCTTC.

The chain has TRBV3-1 (or the pseudogene TRBV3-2) and TRBJ1-2, with D perhaps matching TRBD1 (6 bases). Per the germline V gene, CDR1 is LGHDT and CDR2 is YNNKEL (reference sequence). The CDR3 is 13 residues long. Between the trimmed V and J ends, which lost 3 bases and 10 bases, there was a span of 15 bases. The CDR3 region has the DNA TGTGCCAGCAGCCAGACAGGTCCCCCAGTCTACACCTTC. The encoded protein is CASSQTGPPVYTF.

V and J are TRBV6-5 and TRBJ1-1; no reliable D call. The CDR3 sequence is 14 residues long. Trimming removed 4 bases from V and 4 bases from J, with 13 bases in between. Germline V gives CDR1 MNHEY, CDR2 SVGAGI. The CDR3 spells CASSWTVRVTEAFF. CDR3 sequence (DNA): TGTGCCAGCAGTTGGACTGTCCGGGTCACTGAAGCTTTCTTT.

The V call is TRBV24-1, the J call TRBJ1-4; a weak D match, TRBD1 (6 bases). This CDR3 is 14 amino acids long. Germline V gives CDR1 KGHDR, CDR2 SFDVKD. V was trimmed by 6 bases and J by 8 bases, leaving 15 bases between them. The CDR3 protein is CATSSPGAGEKLFF. The CDR3 nucleotides read TGTGCCACCAGTTCCCCAGGGGCCGGAGAAAAACTGTTTTTT.

J is TRBJ2-1 and V is TRBV5-1; D might be TRBD1 (6 bases). This CDR3 is built from 16 residues. CDR1 and CDR2 from the germline V gene are SGHRS and YFSETQ. With 3 bases removed from V and 0 bases from J, the gap between germline ends came to 13 bases. The CDR3 DNA follows: TGCGCCAGCAGCTCAAAGGGGGAGCGCTCCTACAATGAGCAGTTCTTC. It translates to CASSSKGERSYNEQFF.

The rearrangement links TRBV10-3 to TRBJ2-3, with 9 bases aligning to TRBD2. Unmatched junction bases numbered 16, after V lost 5 bases and J lost 7 bases. Germline V lookup: CDR1 ENHRY, CDR2 SYGVKD. CDR3 length: 17 residues. The CDR3 nucleotides read TGTGCCATCAGTTCCGGCGGGGGGGACAAGGGCAGTTATACGCAGTATTTT. It specifies CAISSGGGDKGSYTQYF.

The V gene is TRBV7-6, the J gene TRBJ1-3, with D possibly being TRBD1 (5 bases). This CDR3 has 18 amino acids. Germline V lookup: CDR1 SGHVS, CDR2 FNYEAQ. Trimming took 5 bases from V and 0 from J, leaving 20 bases between them. CDR3 DNA sequence: TGTGCCAGCAGCCCTACCGGCCACAGGAGAATCTCTGGAAACACCATATATTTT. It yields the protein CASSPTGHRRISGNTIYF.

The V gene is TRBV2, the J gene TRBJ2-5; D is possibly TRBD1 (6 bases). This CDR3 comprises 15 residues. Germline loops: CDR1 SNHLY, CDR2 FYNNEI. Trimming left V 8 bases short and J 2 bases short, with 18 bases between. CDR3 sequence (DNA): TGTGCCAGCGGTAAAATCGCCGGGACACAAGAGACCCAGTACTTC. Translation: CASGKIAGTQETQYF.

This chain links TRBV6-6 with TRBJ1-4; tentative D call: TRBD1 (6 bases). CDR3 size: 16 residues. Germline V gives CDR1 MNHNY, CDR2 SVGAGI (reference sequence). V was pared by 5 bases and J by 0 bases, with 13 bases between. The DNA of the CDR3 is TGTGCCAGCAGTAACCGACAGGCCCCAACTAATGAAAAACTGTTTTTT. Its translation is CASSNRQAPTNEKLFF.

The CDR3 region is CASSPLGAYGYTF. CDR3 coding DNA: TGTGCCAGCTCACCCTTGGGGGCCTATGGCTACACCTTC. The rearrangement uses TRBV18 and TRBJ1-2, with a weak D call TRBD1 (6 bases). Germline V gene sequence: CDR1 KGHSH, CDR2 LQKENI. The CDR3 loop spans 13 amino acids. Trimming removed 3 bases at V and 4 bases at J, with 9 bases between.

This clone was seen a single time. The sample holds other DNA sequences that translate to the same CDR3. The chain has TRBV7-2 and TRBJ1-2; TRBD1 aligns across 8 bases. The CDR3 extends over 13 amino acids. The V gene end was trimmed by 1 base and the J gene end by 5 bases; junction bases not matched to a gene: 0. Germline CDR1 is SGHTA and CDR2 is FQGNSA. CDR3 sequence reads: CASSLGQGYGYTF. The CDR3, as DNA: TGTGCCAGCAGCTTAGGACAGGGGTATGGCTACACCTTC.